Listed here are 10 T cell receptor beta chains from one sample, sequenced in a study of early T cells in non-severe SARS-CoV-2 infection (dated by TCRdb to the early 2020s). The protocol used for the library was 5' RACE. Sequencing was performed on a NextSeq 500. The raw public reads went through TCRdb reprocessing: fastp at Q25, MiXCR clone calling, in-frame beta chains kept. Each CDR3 protein appears once, grouped with its most common genes and DNA. The sample data list tens of thousands of distinct CDR3 sequences, and around 9.3% of these were observed just once. The biggest ten clones account for around 20% of the sample. The sample was whole blood. The receptors derive from an adult who was a healthcare worker with PCR-confirmed SARS-CoV-2 infection or an uninfected control (not recorded which).

This clonotype showed up just a few times. This sequence joins TRBV7-2 and TRBJ1-5; 7 nucleotides align to TRBD1. CDR3 length equals 15 residues. Per germline, CDR1 SGHTA and CDR2 FQGNSA. V lost 5 bases, J lost 4 bases, and 8 bases stayed unmatched. The CDR3 loop is CASSPGQSINQPQHF. The CDR3 DNA reads as TGTGCCAGCAGCCCGGGACAGAGCATTAATCAGCCCCAGCATTTT.

The genes are TRBV12-3 or TRBV12-4 and TRBJ1-4; 9 bases match TRBD1. With V trimmed by 6 bases and J by 2 bases, 4 bases remained unmatched. The length of the CDR3 is 15 residues. The CDR3 DNA sequence: TGTGCCAGCAGAAGGACAGGGGTTACTAATGAAAAACTGTTTTTT. Translating it yields CASRRTGVTNEKLFF.

This clonotype was seen many times. The J gene is TRBJ1-1, the V gene TRBV3-1, with TRBD1 as a possible D gene (5 bases). Between the trimmed V and J ends, which lost 4 bases and 6 bases, there was a span of 9 bases. Germline assignment: CDR1 LGHDT and CDR2 YNNKEL (reference sequence). This CDR3 comprises 12 residues. The CDR3 coding sequence is TGTGCCAGCAGCCGGCAGGGTGCTGAAGCTTTCTTT. Protein product: CASSRQGAEAFF. The full variable domain, in which reference TRBV3-1 and TRBJ1-1 provide the parts outside the CDR3, is DTAVSQTPKYLVTQMGNDKSIKCEQNLGHDTMYWYKQDSKKFLKIMFSYNNKELIINETVPNRFSPKSPDKAHLNLHINSLELGDSAVYFCASSRQGAEAFFGQGTRLTVV.

This clonotype was detected many times. Written as DNA, the CDR3 is TGTGCCAGCAGCCAGGGTCCCGGTACGGAGACCCAGTACTTC. Translated: CASSQGPGTETQYF. The genes are TRBV3-1 and TRBJ2-5; D is unresolved. This CDR3 contains 14 residues. The V end was cut by 3 bases, the J end by 5 bases, with 13 bases between. CDR1 and CDR2 (germline): LGHDT, YNNKEL (reference sequence).

This clonotype turned up a few times. The junction differs from germline at one of its ends, possibly a read error. The V call is TRBV20-1, the J call TRBJ1-2; D is possibly TRBD1 (6 bases). CDR3 length: 11 amino acids. The V gene's germline CDR1 is DFQATT and CDR2 SNEGSKA (reference sequence). The CDR3 reads CSAKTDGGYTF. The CDR3 nucleotides read TGCAGTGCTAAGACAGATGGGGGCTACACCTTT.

The chain is built from TRBV20-1 and TRBJ2-2; D gene ambiguous. The CDR3 runs 14 residues. V was pared by 2 bases and J by 7 bases, with 14 bases between. Germline V gene data show CDR1 as DFQATT and CDR2 as SNEGSKA (reference sequence). Here the CDR3 reads CSARNPLGGGELFF. In nucleotides, the CDR3 is TGCAGTGCTAGAAATCCTCTGGGTGGCGGGGAGCTGTTTTTT.

This clonotype turned up a few times. V is TRBV4-1 and J is TRBJ1-4, with a weak D call TRBD1 (5 bases). CDR1 is MGHRA, CDR2 YSYEKL, per germline. The CDR3 totals 13 residues. Trimming left V 5 bases short and J 7 bases short, with 11 bases between. The CDR3 DNA follows: TGCGCCAGCAGCTTTTCCGGGGCTGAAAAACTGTTTTTT. Its protein is CASSFSGAEKLFF.

In this sample, this clonotype turned up many times. In DNA form, the CDR3 reads TGTGCCAGCAGTTTAGCGGGGGGGCGTGATGAGCAGTTCTTC. Amino acid sequence: CASSLAGGRDEQFF. The chain links TRBV12-3 or TRBV12-4 to TRBJ2-1, with a possible D match to TRBD2 (7 bases). V was pared by 0 bases and J by 8 bases, with 11 bases between. The CDR3 covers 14 residues.

The chain couples TRBV12-5 to TRBJ2-1; 9 positions agree with TRBD2. V shed 5 bases, J shed 12 bases, and the junction held 17 bases outside the gene matches. This CDR3 region has 16 residues. CDR1 and CDR2 (germline): LGHNT, FRNRAP. This CDR3 is CASGVALAGTLHGQFF. CDR3 in DNA: TGTGCTAGTGGTGTCGCCCTAGCGGGGACCCTACACGGGCAGTTCTTC.

Many counts were recorded for this clonotype. The chain uses TRBV10-3 and TRBJ2-2; no firm D call. The CDR3 has 14 amino acids. Germline V CDR1 and CDR2: ENHRY, SYGVKD. With 4 bases removed from V and 0 bases from J, the gap between germline ends came to 6 bases. CDR3: CAISAQANTGELFF. The CDR3 DNA follows: TGTGCCATCAGTGCTCAGGCGAACACCGGGGAGCTGTTTTTT.